These 14 T cell receptor beta chains were all obtained from the same sample, sequenced in a study of STAT3 mutations in large granular lymphocyte leukemia (dated by TCRdb to 2018 to 2020). The full study reports these points: Every T-LGLL patient showed at least one immunodominant TCRbeta clonotype, and about half showed multiple immunodominant subclonotypes.

Library preparation employed the immunoSEQ multiplex PCR assay. TCRdb obtained this table from immuneACCESS and retained in-frame rearrangements with V and J assigned. These tables miss some clones; where compared with another copy, unresolved V genes account for less than half of the shortfall, and the remainder is unexplained. The sample records about 2,600 clones, over 75% of which are singletons. The ten largest clones represent around 90% of the sample. These receptors lack a known antigen. Sequenced sample: peripheral blood mononuclear cells. Receptors originate from a woman aged 65 to 85 with T-cell large granular lymphocyte leukemia. Some clones in this sample may be carry-over from other donors' samples. The age is the age at diagnosis.

This rearrangement joins TRBV11-2 to TRBJ1-3; the D is unclear. Germline V gene sequence: CDR1 SGHAT, CDR2 FQNNGV. The CDR3 runs 13 residues. Trimming cost V 7 bases and J 4 bases, with 11 bases left between them. The CDR3 DNA reads TGTGCCAGCACCCAGTCTGGAGGAAACACCATATATTTT. Its protein is CASTQSGGNTIYF.

This chain connects TRBV18 to TRBJ1-6; maybe TRBD1 (5 bases). Looked up from germline, CDR1 is KGHSH and CDR2 is LQKENI. The CDR3 has 14 residues. Trimming shortened V by 3 bases and J by 10 bases, and 13 bases separated the two germline ends. The CDR3 region has the DNA TGTGCCAGCTCACCTGGGGCGTTGGGGTCACCCCTCCACTTT. Amino acids: CASSPGALGSPLHF.

The chain has TRBV29-1 and TRBJ2-3; either TRBD1 or TRBD2 may supply D (5 bases each). This CDR3 contains 13 residues. The V gene lost 4 bases and the J gene lost 0 bases, with 8 bases spanning the gap. Germline assignment: CDR1 SQVTM and CDR2 ANQGSEA. The CDR3 coding sequence is TGCAGCGTTGGGGGGTGGAGCACAGATACGCAGTATTTT. Encoded protein: CSVGGWSTDTQYF.

This chain uses TRBV6-5 with TRBJ1-2; a possible D gene is TRBD1 (6 bases). Germline V lookup: CDR1 MNHEY, CDR2 SVGAGI. The CDR3 is made up of 12 amino acids. V was pared by 10 bases and J by 5 bases, with 14 bases between. DNA of the CDR3: TGTGCCACCGAGGGGGGTGTTTATGGCTACACCTTC. It codes for CATEGGVYGYTF.

The chain's CDR3 is CAIRAGGNYGYTF. CDR3 coding DNA: TGTGCCATCAGGGCAGGTGGAAACTATGGCTACACCTTC. The J gene is TRBJ1-2, the V gene TRBV10-3, with no clear D. Trimming pared 6 bases from V and 2 bases from J, leaving 10 bases between. This CDR3 region has 13 residues. Germline V gene sequence: CDR1 ENHRY, CDR2 SYGVKD.

This sequence joins TRBV7-2 and TRBJ2-3, with D uncertain. The V gene's germline CDR1 is SGHTA and CDR2 FQGNSA. V lost 5 bases and J 1 base, leaving 13 bases between the germline ends. This CDR3 contains 15 residues. As DNA, the CDR3 is TGTGCCAGCAGCCCCGACTCGCTAGGCACAGATACGCAGTATTTT. Translating gives CASSPDSLGTDTQYF. Together with reference TRBV7-2 and TRBJ2-3, the CDR3 gives the full variable domain: GAGVSQSPSNKVTEKGKDVELRCDPISGHTALYWYRQSLGQGLEFLIYFQGNSAPDKSGLPSDRFSAERTGGSVSTLTIQRTQQEDSAVYLCASSPDSLGTDTQYFGPGTRLTVL.

This chain links TRBV5-1 with TRBJ2-5; 8 nucleotides align to TRBD2. CDR1 and CDR2 (germline): SGHRS, YFSETQ. There are 14 residues in the CDR3. V gave up 3 bases and J gave up 2 bases; unmatched junction bases: 3. The chain's CDR3 is CASSSLAGQETQYF. CDR3 DNA sequence: TGCGCCAGCAGCTCTTTAGCGGGGCAAGAGACCCAGTACTTC.

The V call is TRBV6-5, the J call TRBJ1-6, with TRBD1 matching over 9 bases. This CDR3 is 14 amino acids long. Looked up from germline, CDR1 is MNHEY and CDR2 is SVGAGI. The J segment lost 6 bases and the V segment lost 5 bases, leaving 2 bases of the junction unmatched. The CDR3 DNA sequence: TGTGCCAGCAGTGGACAGGGGCGTAATTCACCCCTCCACTTT. As protein: CASSGQGRNSPLHF.

The rearrangement links TRBV6-5 to TRBJ2-3, with D perhaps TRBD1 or TRBD2 (5 bases each). Germline CDR1 reads MNHEY; CDR2 reads SVGAGI. This CDR3 has 14 residues. With 7 bases removed from V and 3 bases from J, the gap between germline ends came to 14 bases. CDR3 sequence (DNA): TGTGCCAGCAATGGGGCAGAGGGGACAGATACGCAGTATTTT. It encodes CASNGAEGTDTQYF.

J is TRBJ2-5 and V is TRBV5-4; TRBD1 might be the D (6 bases). The CDR3 is 13 amino acids. The V and J ends lost 3 bases and 1 base respectively, with 7 bases between them. The V gene's germline CDR1 is SGHNT and CDR2 YYREEE (reference sequence). CDR3 sequence: CASSWDIQETQYF. CDR3 in DNA: TGTGCCAGCAGCTGGGACATCCAAGAGACCCAGTACTTC. The full variable domain, its missing parts supplied by reference TRBV5-4 and TRBJ2-5, is ETGVTQSPTHLIKTRGQQVTLRCSSQSGHNTVSWYQQALGQGPQFIFQYYREEENGRGNFPPRFSGLQFPNYSSELNVNALELDDSALYLCASSWDIQETQYFGPGTRLLVL.

The chain recombines TRBV6-6 with TRBJ2-7; D not certain. Germline V gene data show CDR1 as MNHNY and CDR2 as SVGAGI (reference sequence). V dropped 2 bases and J dropped 4 bases, with 9 bases sitting between them. The CDR3 covers 13 residues. The CDR3 sequence: CASSYRTPYEQYF. Written as DNA, the CDR3 is TGTGCCAGCAGTTACAGAACCCCTTACGAGCAGTACTTC.

This chain connects TRBV7-8 to TRBJ2-5, with 9 bases aligning to TRBD1. CDR3 length: 14 residues. The J segment lost 5 bases and the V segment lost 5 bases, leaving 6 bases of the junction unmatched. The germline V gene encodes CDR1 SGHVS and CDR2 FQNEAQ. The CDR3 region has the DNA TGTGCCAGCAGCGTGAACAGGGGGCGGGAGACCCAGTACTTC. This codes for CASSVNRGRETQYF.

This chain uses TRBV5-1 with TRBJ1-2; a weak D match, TRBD1 (5 bases). CDR1 is SGHRS and CDR2 is YFSETQ in the germline V gene. This CDR3 is built from 18 residues. Trimming cost V 3 bases and J 6 bases, with 27 bases left between them. CDR3 in DNA: TGCGCCAGCAGCTCCCGCACGTCGGGGAGCGGGGGGAGTCATGGCTACACCTTC. Translated, it gives CASSSRTSGSGGSHGYTF.

The CDR3 DNA is TGTGCCAGCTCACCACAGGGACAGGGTGTCGGAAACACCATATATTTT. Translated: CASSPQGQGVGNTIYF. This chain links TRBV18 with TRBJ1-3, with TRBD1 matching over 9 bases. Trimming took 1 base from V and 4 from J; bases not matched to a gene: 5. From germline, CDR1 is KGHSH and CDR2 LQKENI. This CDR3 has 16 residues.